This T cell receptor beta chain was captured in a study of blood T cell repertoires in COVID-19. Study-level information: Acute and convalescent COVID-19 specimens originated in the United States, Italy and Spain. The analysed material was cDNA or gDNA that came from T cells, B-cell-depleted T cells, or PBMCs.

Only in-frame clones appear in the TCRdb table, and some are missing; sequencing was by immunoSEQ multiplex PCR. The sample holds about 230,000 clones, around 84% seen once. The CDR3 runs to 13 residues. Trimming left V 7 bases short and J 3 bases short, with 12 bases between. The specimen sequenced was peripheral blood. This receptor was obtained from a man aged 50 or older with COVID-19, enrolled during active disease. The chain employs TRBV12-3 or TRBV12-4 and TRBJ1-1; the D gene is possibly TRBD1 (5 bases). CDR3 in DNA: TGTGCCAGCACCCTTTTGACAGACACTGAAGCTTTCTTT. Amino acids: CASTLLTDTEAFF.